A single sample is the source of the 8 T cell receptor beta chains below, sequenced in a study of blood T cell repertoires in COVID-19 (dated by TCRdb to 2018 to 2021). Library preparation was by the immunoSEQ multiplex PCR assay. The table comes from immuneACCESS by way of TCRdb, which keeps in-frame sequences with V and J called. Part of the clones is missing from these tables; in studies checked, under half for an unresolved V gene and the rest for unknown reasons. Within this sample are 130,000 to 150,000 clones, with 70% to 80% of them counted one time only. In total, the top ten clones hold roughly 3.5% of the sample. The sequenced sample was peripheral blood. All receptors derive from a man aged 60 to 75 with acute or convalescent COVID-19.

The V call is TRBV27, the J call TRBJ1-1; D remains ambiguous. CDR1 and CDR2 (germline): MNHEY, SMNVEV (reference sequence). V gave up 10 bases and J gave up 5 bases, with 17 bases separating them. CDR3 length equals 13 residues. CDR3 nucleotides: TGTGCCACCTCGGAGACTCCCTGGACTGAAGCTTTCTTT. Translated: CATSETPWTEAFF.

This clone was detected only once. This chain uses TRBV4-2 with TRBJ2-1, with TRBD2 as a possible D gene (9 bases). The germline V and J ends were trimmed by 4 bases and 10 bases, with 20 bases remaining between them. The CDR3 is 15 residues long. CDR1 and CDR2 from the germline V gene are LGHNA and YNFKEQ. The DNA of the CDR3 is TGTGCCAGCAGCCCAGGGGGCGGGGGGGAAAGCGAGCAGTTCTTC. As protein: CASSPGGGGESEQFF.

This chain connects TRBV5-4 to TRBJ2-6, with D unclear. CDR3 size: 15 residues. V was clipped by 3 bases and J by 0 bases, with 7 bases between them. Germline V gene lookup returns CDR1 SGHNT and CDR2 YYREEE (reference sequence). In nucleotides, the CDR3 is TGTGCCAGCAGCTCTCGGGTCTCTGGGGCCAACGTCCTGACTTTC. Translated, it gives CASSSRVSGANVLTF.

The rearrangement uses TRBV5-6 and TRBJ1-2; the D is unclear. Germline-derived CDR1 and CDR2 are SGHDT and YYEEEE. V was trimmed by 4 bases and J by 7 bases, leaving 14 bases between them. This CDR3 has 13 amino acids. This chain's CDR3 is CASSTAGIAGYTF. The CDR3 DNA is TGTGCCAGCAGCACAGCAGGCATCGCTGGCTACACCTTC.

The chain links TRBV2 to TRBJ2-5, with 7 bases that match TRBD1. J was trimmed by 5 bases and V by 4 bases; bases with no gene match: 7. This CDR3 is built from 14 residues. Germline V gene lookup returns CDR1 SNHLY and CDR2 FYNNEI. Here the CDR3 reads CASSAGQTRETQYF. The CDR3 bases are TGTGCCAGCAGTGCGGGACAGACGAGGGAGACCCAGTACTTC.

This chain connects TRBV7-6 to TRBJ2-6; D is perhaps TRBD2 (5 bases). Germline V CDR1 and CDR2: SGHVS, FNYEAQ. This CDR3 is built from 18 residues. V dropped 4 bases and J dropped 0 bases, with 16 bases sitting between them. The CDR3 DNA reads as TGTGCCAGCAGCTGGTCGGGATCCATCGACTCTGGGGCCAACGTCCTGACTTTC. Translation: CASSWSGSIDSGANVLTF.

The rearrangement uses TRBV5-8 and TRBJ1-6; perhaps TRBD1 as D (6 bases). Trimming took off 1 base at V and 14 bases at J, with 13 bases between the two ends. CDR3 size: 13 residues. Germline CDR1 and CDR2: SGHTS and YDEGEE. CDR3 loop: CASSLRDISALHF. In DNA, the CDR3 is TGTGCCAGCAGCTTGAGGGACATAAGCGCCCTCCACTTT.

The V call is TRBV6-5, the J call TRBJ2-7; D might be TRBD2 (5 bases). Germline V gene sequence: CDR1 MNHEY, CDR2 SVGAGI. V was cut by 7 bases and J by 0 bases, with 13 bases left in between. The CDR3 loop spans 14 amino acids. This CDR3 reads CASKLATSSYEQYF. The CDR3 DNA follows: TGTGCCAGCAAACTCGCAACTAGCTCCTACGAGCAGTACTTC.